One and the same sample provided the 19 T cell receptor beta chains below, sequenced in a study of T cells in women clearing cervical HPV infection. Clones were sequenced by immunoSEQ multiplex PCR, and TCRdb holds only the in-frame ones, with some missing. This sample's table has fewer than 25,000 clones. The specimen was blood buffy coat. The receptors here all came from a woman aged 18 to 75 with a cervical HPV16 infection that either progressed to CIN3+ or cleared (not recorded which).

About this clone itself: From the germline J gene comes the end of the CDR3, since the read stops 3 residues before it. V is TRBV4-1 and J is TRBJ1-6, with D hard to call. Germline V gives CDR1 MGHRA, CDR2 YSYEKL. Trimming removed 4 bases at V and 7 bases at J, with 20 bases between. The CDR3 is 17 amino acids. The CDR3 is CASSPTLGRTLNSPLHF. CDR3 DNA, as far as it was read: TGCGCCAGCAGCCCAACCCTAGGCAGAACCCTAAATTCACCC.

The sequenced part of the CDR3 DNA is TGCGCCAGCGGGCTTGTGGAGACACTCGATAGCACAGATACG. It translates to CASGLVETLDSTDT. The whole CDR3 reads CASGLVETLDSTDTQYF. The chain is built from TRBV5-1 and TRBJ2-3; D not certain. With the read ending 3 residues before the CDR3 end, the germline J gene is used to fill in that end. Trimming took 7 bases from V and 0 from J, leaving 21 bases between them. The CDR3 spans 17 residues. Germline-derived CDR1 and CDR2 are SGHRS and YFSETQ. Drawing the rest from reference TRBV5-1 and TRBJ2-3, the complete variable domain is KAGVTQTPRYLIKTRGQQVTLSCSPISGHRSVSWYQQTPGQGLQFLFEYFSETQRNKGNFPGRFSGRQFSNSRSEMNVSTLELGDSALYLCASGLVETLDSTDTQYFGPGTRLTVL.

As for this clone: The read comes to an end 3 residues before the CDR3 does, leaving the germline J gene to fill in the end. This chain joins TRBV10-3 and TRBJ2-7, with 11 nucleotides matching TRBD2. The CDR3 runs to 15 residues. From germline, CDR1 is ENHRY and CDR2 SYGVKD. With 6 bases clipped from V and 2 bases from J, the junction kept 6 bases outside the gene matches. The CDR3 sequence: CAISFTSGSPYEQYF. The sequenced CDR3 bases are TGTGCCATCAGCTTTACTAGCGGGAGTCCCTACGAG.

As regards this clone: Read sequence stops 3 residues before the CDR3 end, and the germline J gene provides the missing end. V is TRBV2 and J is TRBJ1-4; possibly TRBD1 for D (5 bases). Deletions cut 4 bases from V and 7 bases from J, with 16 bases between. Germline CDR1 and CDR2: SNHLY and FYNNEI. The CDR3 runs 15 residues. CDR3 sequence reads: CASSVAGGEVEKLFF. The CDR3 bases that were read are TGTGCCAGCAGTGTAGCCGGGGGGGAGGTTGAAAAA.

In regard to this clone: The sequence runs out 3 residues before the end of the CDR3; the remainder is reconstructed from the germline J gene. The genes are TRBV14 and TRBJ2-3, with D unresolved. The CDR3 has 12 amino acids. Germline V lookup: CDR1 SGHDN, CDR2 FVKESK. The germline V and J ends were trimmed by 1 base and 7 bases, with 6 bases remaining between them. The chain's CDR3 is CASSQAPNTQYF. CDR3 DNA, as far as it was read: TGTGCCAGCAGCCAAGCTCCTAATACG.

Points on this clone: Read data end 3 residues before the CDR3 end; the end is taken from the germline J gene. This chain joins TRBV18 and TRBJ1-2, with 7 bases that match TRBD1. Germline V lookup: CDR1 KGHSH, CDR2 LQKENI. This CDR3 comprises 14 residues. With V trimmed by 3 bases and J by 7 bases, 8 bases remained unmatched. The part of the CDR3 DNA that was read is TGTGCCAGCTCACCTTCTGACAGGGAGATTGGC. It translates to CASSPSDREIG. The full CDR3 is CASSPSDREIGYTF.

Notes on this clone: The read finishes 3 residues shy of the CDR3 end, and the germline J gene is used to complete it. The chain links TRBV28 to TRBJ2-1; TRBD2 might be the D (5 bases). Germline V CDR1 and CDR2: MDHEN, SYDVKM. With 1 base removed from V and 5 bases from J, the gap between germline ends came to 15 bases. CDR3 size: 16 residues. CDR3 sequence: CASSLSVWTVNNEQFF. The CDR3 bases that were read are TGTGCCAGCAGTTTATCAGTGTGGACTGTTAACAATGAG.

Comments on this clone: The junction differs from germline at one of its ends, possibly a read error. The CDR3 is cut off 3 residues early in the read; its end comes from the germline J gene. The V and J genes are TRBV20-1 and TRBJ2-7; D perhaps matches TRBD1 (6 bases). There are 14 residues in the CDR3. Germline V gene data show CDR1 as DFQATT and CDR2 as SNEGSKA (reference sequence). The CDR3 protein is CGASPGQLQYEQYF. Partial CDR3 DNA: TGCGGTGCTAGCCCAGGACAGTTACAGTACGAG.

As for this clone: The read comes to an end 3 residues before the CDR3 does, leaving the germline J gene to fill in the end. The genes are TRBV7-8 and TRBJ2-7; the D gene is possibly TRBD2 (6 bases). Germline V gives CDR1 SGHVS, CDR2 FQNEAQ. The CDR3 totals 16 residues. V lost 4 bases, J lost 4 bases, and 20 bases lay in between. The CDR3 loop reads CASSSPRSGGKYEQYF. The sequenced part of the CDR3 DNA is TGTGCCAGCAGCTCGCCTCGGTCAGGCGGGAAATACGAG.

Worth noting for this clone: The CDR3 end is not reached by the read, which stops 3 residues before it; the germline J gene fills it in. The V gene is TRBV28, the J gene TRBJ2-4; 11 bases match TRBD1. This CDR3 is built from 15 residues. J lost 7 bases, V lost 5 bases, and 7 bases had no gene match. Germline V gene lookup returns CDR1 MDHEN and CDR2 SYDVKM. CDR3 sequence: CASSPRTGGSNIQYF. The DNA read from the CDR3 is TGTGCCAGCAGTCCTAGGACAGGGGGCTCGAACATT.

As to this clone: The read stops 3 residues short of the end of the CDR3; the missing end is completed from the germline J gene. The rearrangement links TRBV5-1 to TRBJ1-6, with TRBD1 identical over 11 bases. V lost 4 bases to trimming and J lost 9 bases; unmatched junction nucleotides: 6. The germline CDR1 and CDR2 sequences are SGHRS and YFSETQ. The CDR3 is 15 residues long. The chain's CDR3 is CASSSRDRGSSPLHF. The part of the CDR3 DNA that was read is TGCGCCAGCAGCAGCCGGGACAGGGGGTCTTCACCC.

The chain's CDR3 is CSATGTGGYEQYF. Partial CDR3 DNA: TGCAGTGCAACCGGGACAGGAGGCTACGAG. This chain links TRBV20-1 with TRBJ2-7, with TRBD1 matching 8 bases. The DNA ends 3 residues before the CDR3 does, and the rest of the CDR3 is filled in from the germline J gene. Germline V gene lookup returns CDR1 DFQATT and CDR2 SNEGSKA (reference sequence). Trimming at V came to 6 bases and at J to 3 bases, leaving 7 bases not matched to a gene. CDR3 size: 13 residues.

CDR3 bases read: TGTGCCAGCAGTGACAGGGGGCTCGACGAG. It codes for CASSDRGLDE. The full CDR3 reads CASSDRGLDEQYF. This sequence joins TRBV6-1 and TRBJ2-7; 8 nucleotides align to TRBD1. Read data end 3 residues before the CDR3 end; the end is taken from the germline J gene. The length of the CDR3 is 13 residues. The V gene's germline CDR1 is MNHNS and CDR2 SASEGT. Losses at the gene ends were 3 bases for V and 5 bases for J; bases not matched to a gene: 3.

As regards this clone: The read falls 3 residues short of the CDR3 end, and the missing part is taken from the germline J gene. V and J are TRBV20-1 and TRBJ2-7; 7 bases match TRBD2. Trimming removed 4 bases from V and 2 bases from J; junction bases left unmatched: 5. This CDR3 is built from 13 residues. Germline V gene data show CDR1 as DFQATT and CDR2 as SNEGSKA (reference sequence). Incomplete CDR3 DNA: TGCAGTGCTACCCCTAGCGGCCCCTACGAG. This translates into CSATPSGPYE. The whole CDR3 sequence reads CSATPSGPYEQYF.

The CDR3 reads CASRDYRVTEAFF. The CDR3 bases that were read are TGTGCCAGCAGGGATTACAGGGTTACTGAA. The chain has TRBV2 and TRBJ1-1, with D perhaps TRBD1 (6 bases). The read stops 3 residues short of the end of the CDR3; the missing end is completed from the germline J gene. The V gene's germline CDR1 is SNHLY and CDR2 FYNNEI. The CDR3 sequence is 13 residues long. The V end lost 6 bases, the J end lost 5 bases, and 13 bases lay between the germline ends.

In the case of this clone: Sequencing ends 3 residues short of the CDR3 end; the germline J gene provides the rest. The chain joins TRBV20-1 to TRBJ2-3; 7 bases fit TRBD1. Trimming cost V 0 bases and J 5 bases; bases outside gene matches: 14. CDR3 length equals 17 residues. Germline CDR1 is DFQATT and CDR2 is SNEGSKA (reference sequence). The CDR3 bases that were read are TGCAGTGCTAGAGATAAATTTAGCCCAAACAGGGGAGATACG. Translated: CSARDKFSPNRGDT. The whole CDR3 sequence is CSARDKFSPNRGDTQYF.

Concerning this clone: The read gets to within 3 residues of the CDR3 end, and the germline J gene fills in the rest. The V and J genes are TRBV7-9 and TRBJ1-2, with D possibly matching TRBD1 (6 bases). The germline gives CDR1 SEHNR, CDR2 FQNEAQ (reference sequence). This CDR3 is built from 14 residues. Trimming removed 7 bases from V and 3 bases from J, with 15 bases in between. CDR3 sequence reads: CASTSGVGYYGYTF. The covered CDR3 bases are TGTGCCAGCACCTCAGGGGTTGGGTACTATGGC.

A note on this clone: The sequenced fragment ends 3 residues before the CDR3 boundary, so the rest is inferred from the germline J gene. The J gene is TRBJ2-1, the V gene TRBV5-1; TRBD2 aligns across 10 bases. Germline CDR1 SGHRS, CDR2 YFSETQ. This CDR3 region has 15 residues. Trimming cost V 1 base and J 7 bases; bases outside gene matches: 5. Incomplete CDR3 DNA: TGCGCCAGCAGCTTGTTCCTAGCGGGAGAGAATGAG. It yields the protein CASSLFLAGENE. In full, the CDR3 is CASSLFLAGENEQFF.

A remark on this clone: Read sequence stops 3 residues before the CDR3 end, and the germline J gene provides the missing end. The chain carries TRBV13 and TRBJ2-1; D gene unclear. CDR3 size: 14 residues. Germline V gene sequence: CDR1 PRHDT, CDR2 FYEKMQ (reference sequence). The V end lost 4 bases, the J end lost 6 bases, and 13 bases lay between the germline ends. This CDR3 is CASSSSPSGNEQFF. CDR3 DNA, as far as it was read: TGTGCCAGCAGCTCGTCCCCGTCAGGCAATGAG.